The present TCR beta chain was sequenced within a study of control samples from healthy donors and cancer patients. The protocol was immunoSEQ multiplex PCR, while the TCRdb copy is restricted to in-frame clones and leaves out a portion. Of about 190,000 clones in the sample, about 90% were seen once. Germline V gives CDR1 SGHRS, CDR2 YFSETQ. V was clipped by 5 bases and J by 10 bases; unmatched bases: 16. The length of the CDR3 is 17 residues. The chain uses TRBV5-1 and TRBJ2-3, with 13 bases that match TRBD2. Sequencing was done on a sample of blood. The sequence was obtained from a young man in good health. The CDR3 coding sequence is TGCGCCAGCAGTTCAACCCTACTAGCGGGGGGGAATAATGCGCAGTATTTT. This sequence encodes CASSSTLLAGGNNAQYF.